These 29 T cell receptor beta chains came from one sample sequenced in a study of blood T cell repertoires in COVID-19. Libraries were prepared by immunoSEQ multiplex PCR; TCRdb keeps only in-frame clonotypes and omits some of them. This table holds approximately 250,000 clones, about nine tenths found once. The sample was peripheral blood. The receptor source for this set is a woman aged 55-75 years who had recovered from COVID-19.

The chain employs TRBV25-1 and TRBJ1-1, with 11 nucleotides matching TRBD1. V lost 6 bases and J lost 5; bases outside the gene matches: 5. CDR3 length equals 14 residues. The germline V gene encodes CDR1 MGHDK and CDR2 SYGVNS. The CDR3 sequence: CASRFRDRGTEAFF. CDR3 sequence (DNA): TGTGCCAGCAGATTCCGGGACAGGGGGACTGAAGCTTTCTTT.

This sequence joins TRBV18 and TRBJ1-1; 8 nucleotides align to TRBD1. In germline, CDR1 is KGHSH, CDR2 LQKENI. The CDR3 has 14 amino acids. V shed 2 bases and J 9 bases; nucleotides not matched to a gene: 8. The CDR3 reads CASSPASGGEKAFF. The CDR3 nucleotides read TGTGCCAGCTCACCAGCATCAGGGGGCGAGAAAGCTTTCTTT. The whole variable domain, filled in from reference TRBV18 and TRBJ1-1, reads NAGVMQNPRHLVRRRGQEARLRCSPMKGHSHVYWYRQLPEEGLKFMVYLQKENIIDESGMPKERFSAEFPKEGPSILRIQQVVRGDSAAYFCASSPASGGEKAFFGQGTRLTVV.

This clone qualifies as medium-sized. The chain employs TRBV7-6 and TRBJ1-3; 10 bases align to TRBD1. Germline trimming cut 4 bases from V and 0 bases from J; bases unmatched to any gene: 6. The CDR3 is 17 amino acids. Germline CDR1 is SGHVS and CDR2 is FNYEAQ. The CDR3 nucleotides are TGTGCCAGCAGCTCGCGACAGGGGGCACTCTCTGGAAACACCATATATTTT. Residues: CASSSRQGALSGNTIYF.

The genes are TRBV5-6 and TRBJ1-4; D gene unclear. V lost 0 bases, J lost 11 bases, and 14 bases lay in between. The CDR3 extends over 14 amino acids. Germline CDR1 is SGHDT and CDR2 is YYEEEE. The DNA of the CDR3 is TGTGCCAGCAGCTTGGGATCGGGGTTAGAGAAACTGTTTTTT. Protein: CASSLGSGLEKLFF.

The rearrangement uses TRBV3-1 (or the pseudogene TRBV3-2) and TRBJ1-6, with 7 bases aligning to TRBD1. CDR3 length: 14 residues. Trimming took 4 bases from V and 5 from J; bases not matched to a gene: 2. The germline CDR1 and CDR2 sequences are LGHDT and YNNKEL (reference sequence). For the CDR3, the DNA is TGTGCCAGCAGCCTGGGACAGAATAATTCACCCCTCCACTTT. This codes for CASSLGQNNSPLHF.

This clone was picked up one time. The V and J genes are TRBV19 and TRBJ2-4; D unclear. CDR1 and CDR2 from the germline V gene are LNHDA and SQIVND (reference sequence). The CDR3 length is 14 residues. V was trimmed by 3 bases and J by 5 bases, leaving 11 bases between them. CDR3 protein: CASSILGKENIQYF. As DNA, the CDR3 is TGTGCCAGTAGTATTCTGGGCAAGGAAAACATTCAGTACTTC. Looking up the rest from reference TRBV19 and TRBJ2-4 gives the full variable domain: DGGITQSPKYLFRKEGQNVTLSCEQNLNHDAMYWYRQDPGQGLRLIYYSQIVNDFQKGDIAEGYSVSREKKESFPLTVTSAQKNPTAFYLCASSILGKENIQYFGAGTRLSVL.

This chain links TRBV27 with TRBJ1-3, with unresolved D. CDR1 MNHEY and CDR2 SMNVEV come from the germline V gene (reference sequence). V was trimmed by 2 bases and J by 2 bases, leaving 13 bases between them. The CDR3 contains 16 residues. The CDR3 DNA is TGTGCCAGCAGTTTAAGGCACCGGGAGGCTGGAAACACCATATATTTT. Its protein product is CASSLRHREAGNTIYF.

V is TRBV6-4 and J is TRBJ1-1; TRBD1 aligns across 8 bases. In germline, CDR1 is MRHNA, CDR2 SNTAGT. The ends lost 6 bases at V and 3 bases at J; junction bases unmatched: 3. This CDR3 has 13 residues. Here the CDR3 reads CASSLTGDTEAFF. Written as DNA, the CDR3 is TGTGCCAGCAGCTTGACAGGGGACACTGAAGCTTTCTTT.

A note on this clone: The junction differs from germline at one of its ends, possibly a read error. The CDR3 loop reads CASSLYGTSGGAELFF. The CDR3 region has the DNA TGTGCCAGCAGTTTATATGGGACTAGCGGGGGGGCCGAGCTGTTCTTC. The chain links TRBV27 to TRBJ2-1, with 16 bases lining up with TRBD2. The germline V gene encodes CDR1 MNHEY and CDR2 SMNVEV (reference sequence). The CDR3 has 16 residues.

This clone appeared a single time. The chain links TRBV7-9 to TRBJ2-5, with D possibly TRBD2 on 5 matching bases. Deletions cut 6 bases from V and 1 base from J, with 9 bases between. The CDR3 has 13 amino acids. Germline values: CDR1 SEHNR, CDR2 FQNEAQ (reference sequence). CDR3 coding DNA: TGTGCCAGCAGACCGGGAACCCAAGAGACCCAGTACTTC. Translated: CASRPGTQETQYF.

The chain employs TRBV19 and TRBJ1-1; 8 positions agree with TRBD1. Trimming at V came to 5 bases and at J to 0 bases, leaving 8 bases not matched to a gene. Germline assignment: CDR1 LNHDA and CDR2 SQIVND (reference sequence). This CDR3 spans 16 amino acids. DNA of the CDR3: TGTGCCAGTAGTCTTTGGACAGGGCCCATGAACACTGAAGCTTTCTTT. It specifies CASSLWTGPMNTEAFF.

V usage is TRBV7-2 and J usage is TRBJ1-5; 7 nucleotides line up with TRBD1. The CDR3 is made up of 16 amino acids. Per germline, CDR1 SGHTA and CDR2 FQGNSA. After removal of 1 base from V and 0 bases from J, the junction contained 3 bases not matched to a gene. For the CDR3, the DNA is TGTGCCAGCAGCTTAGACGGACAGGTTAGCAATCAGCCCCAGCATTTT. It is translated as CASSLDGQVSNQPQHF.

The chain is built from TRBV7-2 and TRBJ1-3; 7 bases align to TRBD1. J lost 0 bases, V lost 2 bases, and 4 bases had no gene match. Per germline, CDR1 SGHTA and CDR2 FQGNSA. The CDR3 is 16 amino acids. The chain's CDR3 is CASSLSTGHSGNTIYF. Written as DNA, the CDR3 is TGTGCCAGCAGCTTATCGACAGGGCACTCTGGAAACACCATATATTTT.

This chain links TRBV6-6 with TRBJ1-2, with no clear D. V was trimmed by 6 bases and J by 3 bases, leaving 14 bases between them. The germline CDR1 and CDR2 sequences are MNHNY and SVGAGI (reference sequence). This CDR3 contains 14 residues. The CDR3 nucleotides read TGTGCCAGCAGCTCCCCGGGGTCTCACTATGGCTACACCTTC. Protein sequence: CASSSPGSHYGYTF.

V gene TRBV5-4 combines with J gene TRBJ2-2; TRBD2 matches 8 bases. CDR1 SGHNT and CDR2 YYREEE come from the germline V gene (reference sequence). The CDR3 has 17 amino acids. V was pared by 0 bases and J by 4 bases, with 8 bases of the junction left unmatched. The CDR3: CASSLGGRGGVTGELFF. The CDR3 nucleotides read TGTGCCAGCAGCTTGGGGGGACGGGGGGGCGTCACCGGGGAGCTGTTTTTT.

This chain joins TRBV9 and TRBJ1-6; perhaps TRBD1 as D (6 bases). V was trimmed by 0 bases and J by 5 bases, leaving 18 bases between them. The CDR3 sequence is 18 residues long. CDR1 and CDR2 (germline): SGDLS, YYNGEE. The CDR3: CASSVAVGGGGNNSPLHF. CDR3 nucleotide sequence: TGTGCCAGCAGCGTAGCCGTAGGAGGGGGGGGGAATAATTCACCCCTCCACTTT.

The chain has TRBV15 and TRBJ2-5, with 11 bases lining up with TRBD2. The ends lost 2 bases at V and 9 bases at J; junction bases unmatched: 8. The germline gives CDR1 LNHNV, CDR2 YYDKDF (reference sequence). The CDR3 contains 15 residues. DNA for the CDR3: TGTGCCACCAGCAGAACCCCAACTAGCGGGGGCGCCCAGTACTTC. Amino acids: CATSRTPTSGGAQYF.

This clone was observed a few times. The chain carries TRBV5-1 and TRBJ1-5, with a possible D match to TRBD1 (6 bases). This CDR3 region has 15 residues. V dropped 2 bases and J dropped 2 bases, with 11 bases sitting between them. CDR1 and CDR2 from the germline V gene are SGHRS and YFSETQ. CDR3 loop: CASSLGGRGNQPQHF. CDR3 sequence (DNA): TGCGCCAGCAGCTTAGGGGGACGGGGCAATCAGCCCCAGCATTTT.

The chain links TRBV27 to TRBJ2-7; 8 positions agree with TRBD2. The junction had 5 bases not matched to a gene; V was cut back by 6 bases and J by 4 bases. This CDR3 is 13 amino acids long. Germline V lookup: CDR1 MNHEY, CDR2 SMNVEV (reference sequence). CDR3 sequence: CASSRGGLYEQYF. Here the CDR3 DNA reads TGTGCCAGCAGCCGGGGGGGTCTTTACGAGCAGTACTTC.

This clone was seen a single time. The chain combines TRBV7-2 with TRBJ1-3; 7 nucleotides agree with TRBD1. This CDR3 comprises 18 residues. V lost 1 base to trimming and J lost 4 bases; unmatched junction nucleotides: 13. Germline V gives CDR1 SGHTA, CDR2 FQGNSA. CDR3 nucleotides: TGTGCCAGCAGCTTAGGAAGAAGAGCTGGGGACAGAGGAAACACCATATATTTT. It yields the protein CASSLGRRAGDRGNTIYF. The entire variable domain, with the rest obtained from reference TRBV7-2 and TRBJ1-3, is as follows: GAGVSQSPSNKVTEKGKDVELRCDPISGHTALYWYRQSLGQGLEFLIYFQGNSAPDKSGLPSDRFSAERTGGSVSTLTIQRTQQEDSAVYLCASSLGRRAGDRGNTIYFGEGSWLTVV.

The chain uses TRBV6-5 and TRBJ1-4; D is uncertain. V lost 0 bases and J 5 bases, leaving 7 bases between the germline ends. Germline lookup yields CDR1 MNHEY and CDR2 SVGAGI. The length of the CDR3 is 14 residues. The DNA of the CDR3 is TGTGCCAGCAGTTACTCGACAAGAAATGAAAAACTGTTTTTT. The encoded protein is CASSYSTRNEKLFF.

The gene calls are TRBV2 and TRBJ2-3; D might be TRBD2 (6 bases). CDR3 length: 14 amino acids. Trimming removed 3 bases from V and 5 bases from J, with 12 bases in between. CDR1 is SNHLY, CDR2 FYNNEI, per germline. CDR3 in amino acids: CASSDGGFRDTQYF. Here the CDR3 DNA reads TGTGCCAGCAGTGATGGAGGGTTTCGAGATACGCAGTATTTT.

This clone was observed a single time. The genes are TRBV2 and TRBJ2-1; D is ambiguous. V dropped 6 bases and J dropped 0 bases, with 12 bases sitting between them. The CDR3 has 15 amino acids. Germline loops: CDR1 SNHLY, CDR2 FYNNEI. The CDR3 is CASSLQSSSYNEQFF. CDR3 nucleotide sequence: TGTGCCAGCAGCCTACAGAGTAGCTCCTACAATGAGCAGTTCTTC.

This chain uses TRBV19 with TRBJ2-7; 9 bases are shared with TRBD1. The CDR3 consists of 17 residues. With V trimmed by 4 bases and J by 0 bases, 10 bases remained unmatched. Germline assignment: CDR1 LNHDA and CDR2 SQIVND (reference sequence). The CDR3 sequence: CASSTLPGQGSSYEQYF. CDR3 DNA sequence: TGTGCCAGTAGTACCTTACCAGGACAGGGGAGCTCCTACGAGCAGTACTTC.

The rearrangement links TRBV19 to TRBJ2-3; D may be TRBD1 (6 bases). The CDR3 runs to 13 residues. V shed 8 bases and J shed 2 bases, with 11 bases lying between them. Germline values: CDR1 LNHDA, CDR2 SQIVND (reference sequence). CDR3 protein: CASATGSTDTQYF. CDR3 in DNA: TGTGCCAGTGCTACAGGGTCCACAGATACGCAGTATTTT.

The chain uses TRBV2 and TRBJ2-6; D perhaps matches TRBD2 (6 bases). V lost 8 bases, J lost 0 bases, and 8 bases lay in between. CDR3 length equals 14 residues. In germline, CDR1 is SNHLY, CDR2 FYNNEI. As DNA, the CDR3 is TGTGCCAGCGTGGGAGGCTCTGGGGCCAACGTCCTGACTTTC. Translating it yields CASVGGSGANVLTF.

The chain links TRBV11-2 to TRBJ2-2; TRBD2 agrees at 8 bases. Germline trimming cut 4 bases from V and 6 bases from J; bases unmatched to any gene: 7. Germline CDR1 and CDR2: SGHAT and FQNNGV. CDR3 size: 15 residues. The CDR3 here is CASSSSGGDPGELFF. For the CDR3, the DNA is TGTGCCAGCAGCTCGTCCGGGGGGGATCCCGGGGAGCTGTTTTTT.

The V and J genes are TRBV6-5 and TRBJ1-3, with D hard to call. CDR1 MNHEY and CDR2 SVGAGI come from the germline V gene. The ends were cut back, 2 bases at V and 0 bases at J, with 8 bases in the middle. The CDR3 spans 15 residues. The CDR3 DNA reads TGTGCCAGCAGTTACGGCGGAAGCTCTGGAAACACCATATATTTT. This gives the protein CASSYGGSSGNTIYF.

The chain has TRBV5-1 and TRBJ2-2, with D possibly TRBD2 on 5 matching bases. In germline, CDR1 is SGHRS, CDR2 YFSETQ. The ends were cut back, 4 bases at V and 0 bases at J, with 13 bases in the middle. CDR3 length: 16 amino acids. CDR3 region: CASSPGLRTNTGELFF. CDR3 bases: TGCGCCAGCAGCCCTGGACTGAGAACGAACACCGGGGAGCTGTTTTTT.